Listed below are T cell receptor beta chains from one sample, sequenced in a study of T cells after yellow fever vaccination. MiXCR was run by TCRdb on the 5' RACE reads, yielding one entry per CDR3 protein. The sample records more than 300,000 distinct CDR3 sequences, approximately 4.5% being singletons. This specimen was PBMCs, taken 15 days after the yellow fever booster vaccination. All receptors derive from a man between 18 and 35 years old who received the YFV17D yellow fever vaccine. Each CDR3 is given with its conserved first and last residue. D genes are given only for firm matches. Rows give clone size only sometimes, using once, few, many, or a class for an expanded clone.

d_call: TRBD2; v_call: TRBV5-1; j_call: TRBJ2-5; clone_size: few; cdr3_nt: TGCGCCAGCAGCTCCTTAGCGGGGGGGCCTGTAAAGACCCAGTACTTC; cdr3_aa: CASSSLAGGPVKTQYF
d_call: .; v_call: TRBV20-1; j_call: TRBJ1-6; clone_size: .; cdr3_nt: TGCAGTGCTTTCGCCGTAGGTGGGGCACATAATTCACCCCTCCACTTT; cdr3_aa: CSAFAVGGAHNSPLHF
d_call: TRBD2; v_call: TRBV5-4; j_call: TRBJ2-1; clone_size: .; cdr3_nt: TGTGCCAGCGCACATTGGACTAGCGGGGGGCCCCAAAATGAGCAGTTCTTC; cdr3_aa: CASAHWTSGGPQNEQFF
d_call: TRBD1; v_call: TRBV6-5; j_call: TRBJ1-5; clone_size: .; cdr3_nt: TGTGCCAGCAGTTACTCCGCACAGGGGGAGGGAACCCAGCCCCAGCATTTT; cdr3_aa: CASSYSAQGEGTQPQHF
d_call: TRBD2; v_call: TRBV11-2; j_call: TRBJ2-1; clone_size: many; cdr3_nt: TGTGCCAGCAGCCTCATTCGCGGGGGGGCCGTCAATGAGCAGTTCTTC; cdr3_aa: CASSLIRGGAVNEQFF
d_call: .; v_call: TRBV28; j_call: TRBJ2-3; clone_size: few; cdr3_nt: TGTGCCAGCAGTCCCCCACGGACCGGCACAGATACGCAGTATTTT; cdr3_aa: CASSPPRTGTDTQYF
d_call: .; v_call: TRBV3-1; j_call: TRBJ1-2; clone_size: many; cdr3_nt: TGTGCCAGCAGCCTTGGGGACGGCTACTTCTATGGCTACACCTTC; cdr3_aa: CASSLGDGYFYGYTF
d_call: TRBD1; v_call: TRBV20-1; j_call: TRBJ1-5; clone_size: .; cdr3_nt: TGCAGTGCTAGTACTCCGACAGGGAATCAGCCCCAGCATTTT; cdr3_aa: CSASTPTGNQPQHF
d_call: .; v_call: TRBV11-3; j_call: TRBJ2-5; clone_size: few; cdr3_nt: TGTGCCAGCAGCTTAGGGTACACCCCGGAGGGCGAGACCCAGTACTTC; cdr3_aa: CASSLGYTPEGETQYF
d_call: .; v_call: TRBV5-1; j_call: TRBJ1-1; clone_size: .; cdr3_nt: TGCGCCAGCAGCTTTACAACAGGGTTAGGGAACACTGAAGCTTTCTTT; cdr3_aa: CASSFTTGLGNTEAFF
d_call: .; v_call: TRBV7-9; j_call: TRBJ2-3; clone_size: many; cdr3_nt: TGTGCCAGCCCCACACGTGATCGACACAGTATCCCTGTTGATACGCAGTATTTT; cdr3_aa: CASPTRDRHSIPVDTQYF
d_call: .; v_call: TRBV5-1; j_call: TRBJ2-5; clone_size: many; cdr3_nt: TGCGCCAGCAGCCAACAAGAGACCCAGTACTTC; cdr3_aa: CASSQQETQYF
d_call: TRBD1; v_call: TRBV20-1; j_call: TRBJ2-7; clone_size: few; cdr3_nt: TGCAGTGCTAAGACAGGGGTTAGTTCCTACGAGCAGTACTTC; cdr3_aa: CSAKTGVSSYEQYF
d_call: TRBD2; v_call: TRBV19; j_call: TRBJ2-3; clone_size: .; cdr3_nt: TGTGCCAGTAGTCTCCAGCGGGAATCCACAGATACGCAGTATTTT; cdr3_aa: CASSLQRESTDTQYF
d_call: TRBD1; v_call: TRBV7-2; j_call: TRBJ1-6; clone_size: .; cdr3_nt: TGTGCCAGCAGCTACCGGACGGGGAGGACAGGGGACCCCTCCTATAATTCACCCCTCCACTTT; cdr3_aa: CASSYRTGRTGDPSYNSPLHF
d_call: .; v_call: TRBV6-5; j_call: TRBJ2-7; clone_size: many; cdr3_nt: TGTGCCAGCAGTTACGAGGGGACTTTGCCCTACGAGCAGTACTTC; cdr3_aa: CASSYEGTLPYEQYF
d_call: .; v_call: TRBV5-6; j_call: TRBJ2-1; clone_size: many; cdr3_nt: TGTGCCAGCAGCGGAAACCTCCCAGGGGATACCTACAATGAGCAGTTCTTC; cdr3_aa: CASSGNLPGDTYNEQFF
d_call: .; v_call: TRBV12-3/TRBV12-4; j_call: TRBJ1-2; clone_size: .; cdr3_nt: TGTGCCAGCAGTTTTAAGGGGACGGGCTACACCTTC; cdr3_aa: CASSFKGTGYTF
d_call: TRBD1; v_call: TRBV20-1; j_call: TRBJ1-1; clone_size: many; cdr3_nt: TGCAGTGCTAGACGACCGGGACAGGGAACCACTGAAGCTTTCTTT; cdr3_aa: CSARRPGQGTTEAFF
d_call: .; v_call: TRBV5-1; j_call: TRBJ2-1; clone_size: few; cdr3_nt: TGCGCCAGCAGCCCGAGGATTGACTACAGCTCCTACAATGAGCAGTTCTTC; cdr3_aa: CASSPRIDYSSYNEQFF
d_call: TRBD1; v_call: TRBV7-2; j_call: TRBJ1-1; clone_size: many; cdr3_nt: TGTGCCAGCAGCTCCTCTGACTACAGGGGGGGAAAAGCTTTCTTT; cdr3_aa: CASSSSDYRGGKAFF
d_call: .; v_call: TRBV5-6; j_call: TRBJ2-4; clone_size: .; cdr3_nt: TGTGCCAGCAGCTCAGACACATTGGCCAAAAACATTCAGTACTTC; cdr3_aa: CASSSDTLAKNIQYF
d_call: TRBD1; v_call: TRBV18; j_call: TRBJ1-1; clone_size: few; cdr3_nt: TGTGCCAGCTCAGCCGGGACAGGGTACCTGAACACTGAAGCTTTCTTT; cdr3_aa: CASSAGTGYLNTEAFF
d_call: .; v_call: TRBV7-9; j_call: TRBJ1-2; clone_size: many; cdr3_nt: TGTGCCAGCAGCTGGGGGGATCTCTCCTATGGCTACACCTTC; cdr3_aa: CASSWGDLSYGYTF